This T cell receptor (beta chain) was found in a study of radiation and T cells in renal cell carcinoma. A remark on this clone: Its antigen is undetermined.

Sequencing was performed with immunoSEQ multiplex PCR; in TCRdb, only in-frame clones are kept and a portion is missing. The repertoire holds some 100,000 clones, approximately 80% seen once, with roughly 6.1% in the top ten. CDR3 length: 15 amino acids. The ends were cut back, 4 bases at V and 2 bases at J, with 14 bases in the middle. Germline V gene data show CDR1 as SGHTA and CDR2 as FQGNSA. Findings and caveats of the study: Pretreatment tumor biopsies were lacking, so baseline clonotypes are unknown.

Noted time point: baseline pretreatment blood. Treatment here: 15 Gy SBRT to primary tumor, nephrectomy 4 weeks later. The sequencing here drew on blood, taken from a patient whose treatment included radiotherapy and nephrectomy. The clonotype comes from a man in his 60s with renal cell carcinoma. The rearrangement links TRBV7-2 to TRBJ1-2; D gene unclear. The DNA for the CDR3 is TGTGCCAGCAGCTCGGACCGGACCCCCAACTATGGCTACACCTTC. It translates to CASSSDRTPNYGYTF.